This T cell receptor beta chain was found in a study of cytomegalovirus exposure and HLA in healthy donors (dated by TCRdb to 2017 to 2019). Looking at the study overall: An earlier analysis of roughly 630 of the donors reported 276 Gb of sequence data and some 120 million unique TCR beta sequences from roughly 180 million T cells. The T cell repertoires of several hundred subjects were profiled by immunosequencing and related to cytomegalovirus serostatus. The study aimed to test whether signatures of past pathogen exposure could be identified by cataloging public T cell receptors. To predict cytomegalovirus infection status, the study brought together high-throughput TCR immunosequencing, statistical association of individual TCRs with disease status, and machine learning. Of the roughly 390 genotyped donors, 70% to 90% were placed in the genetic ancestry cluster associated with self-reported Caucasian donors. Both class I and class II loci were covered by HLA typing, at four-digit resolution. Every discovery cohort repertoire had been produced on one sequencing platform. Typing coverage varied by locus: 629-630 donors for A, B, C, DRB1 and DQB1; roughly 560 for DQA1; some 610 for DPA1; roughly 470 for DPB1. An earlier analysis of more than 450 of the donors used high-throughput TCR beta sequencing to judge whether each TCR beta V gene segment behaved as functional or pseudogenic. On average, around 230,000 unique TCR beta nucleotide sequences were sequenced per donor among 398 genotyped donors of the cohort, with 15% to 20% of those sequences being non-productive. Approximately 300 gigabases of sequencing data and about 92 million unique TCR sequences made up an early release that covered approximately 700 HLA-typed donors. Roughly 5 DR-DQ haplotypes were handled as single units for association and clustering, since linkage in the cohort was strong. A later genetic analysis used genome-wide SNP genotypes for about three fifths of the roughly 700 donors, treating that subset as a discovery cohort. Donor age, sex, ethnicity and CMV serostatus were compiled alongside the repertoire data. Besides the first cohort of roughly 700 subjects, a separate validation cohort made up of over 95 different subjects was used. A later analysis re-examined previously published TCR beta repertoires from about 700 donors and added high-resolution HLA genotyping to investigate patterns of TCR occurrence. The later analysis used no new phenotypic data to find candidate immune exposures, relying instead on TCR beta sequences and their occurrence across donors.

What the research found in general, with its limitations: The authors suggested that the approach could potentially be extended to other disease states and immunological phenotypes. In vitro tests confirmed that a few of the cytomegalovirus-associated TCR beta chains recognize cytomegalovirus antigens. According to a later analysis, TCR association rates differed among HLA loci, with DRB1 alleles showing the most associated TCRs and HLA-C alleles showing the fewest. In a later analysis, HLA-associated TCR beta chains showed more clonal expansion and lower generation probabilities than non-associated chains that were equally common. In an earlier analysis of around 500 of the donors, most TCR beta V segments appeared in productive rearrangements about 90% or about 30% of the time, broadly matching IMGT annotations. The cohort was sequenced for TCR beta chains only, and without alpha or paired-chain data the features that could be detected were limited. HLA typing was unavailable for some donors at each locus, so association tests used only the typed subset. Because counts were too low, some 16 rarely observed V segments, including chromosome 9 orphons, were excluded from the earlier analysis of under 650 of the donors. The only immune exposure information available for the cohort was CMV serostatus. Linkage disequilibrium might explain the correlated functional status among segregating V segments, but an unknown experimental factor could not be excluded. Some IMGT-functional V segments, including TRBV6-2 and TRBV6-3, could not be distinguished by the 87-base-pair reads and were therefore excluded. A further reported finding was that TCR beta sequences accurately predicted the HLA-A and HLA-B alleles for most subjects in the first cohort. Most TCR sequences were seen in very few donors, while some public TCRs were found in many individuals. The classifier was reported to diagnose cytomegalovirus status with high specificity and sensitivity in both the original cohort and the validation cohort. A later genetic analysis reported fewer N-insertions in productive TCRs among donors in an Asian-associated ancestry cluster than the roughly 620-donor mean. A cluster of highly shared sequence variants was judged likely to be a technical artifact of the sequencing pipeline. Sequencing depth was assumed to be roughly uniform across donors in the presence/absence analyses, though that assumption may not hold. V-gene and J-gene trimming of TCR beta chains was associated with a missense DCLRE1C variant in a later genetic analysis, and the association was replicated in an independent cohort. A later analysis found that most CMV-associated TCR beta chains appeared HLA-restricted, with HLA associations seemingly driven largely by CMV exposure. A later analysis associated about 17,000 TCR beta sequences with specific HLA alleles at a false discovery rate of 0.05. The study gave a list of about 170 TCR beta chains associated with cytomegalovirus. When HLA alleles, especially DR and DQ, strongly co-occurred, attributing TCR associations to individual alleles was difficult. According to a later analysis, parvovirus B19, influenza, CMV and Epstein-Barr virus appeared linked to several top co-occurrence clusters.

The library was prepared using the immunoSEQ multiplex PCR assay. For the multiplex PCR, a mixture combining 60 forward primers for TCR Vbeta segments and 13 reverse primers for TCR Jbeta segments was used. The CDR3 region of rearranged TCR beta genes was amplified from genomic DNA by a multiplex PCR assay. The amplified TCR beta libraries were sequenced on the Illumina HiSeq System as 87-base-pair reads. The source study handled its data this way. Across the 600 to 700 repertoires, a later analysis counted tens of millions of unique TCR beta chains, around 11 million of which were shared by at least two donors. Raw reads were error-corrected and collapsed into unique sequences with a nearest-neighbor algorithm that merged closely related sequences to remove PCR and sequencing errors. V, D and J gene segments were assigned by aligning CDR3 sequences to IMGT reference sequences. For a sequence to be retained, a match of at least six nucleotides was required to both a V gene segment and a J gene segment. A rearrangement was called productive if the CDR3 had no stop codons and remained in frame with V and J, and every other rearrangement was called non-productive. Following IMGT convention, CDR3 was defined as the stretch from the second conserved V-encoded cysteine to the conserved J-encoded phenylalanine. Sequences without an unambiguous match to a single V gene segment were excluded from the earlier analysis of 450 to 650 of the donors. An earlier analysis of around 600 of the donors classified V segments as functional when productive rearrangements were above 56.7% and as segregating when the standard deviation between donors was above 5%. A statistical classification framework was built to diagnose cytomegalovirus status from the catalog of TCR beta chain sequences. In a later analysis, TCR nucleotide sequences were compared against IMGT/GENE-DB human TR gene sequences so that V and J genes could be assigned. Using the TCRdist pipeline, a later analysis assigned CDR3 sequences along with most-parsimonious VDJ recombination scenarios. In a later analysis, each TCR beta chain was defined by its CDR3 amino acid sequence together with its V-gene family, and reads without a unique V-gene family were excluded. As a way to deal with suspected cross-contamination and a sequencing artifact, a later analysis dropped hundreds of nucleotide sequences that were highly shared and had low generation probability. In a later analysis, a clonal expansion index for each public chain was calculated from normalized within-repertoire ranks of inferred template counts. In a later analysis, generation probabilities were computed with a VDJ recombination model fitted to out-of-frame rearrangements, and the resulting probabilities were checked against IGoR. A later analysis scored TCR-TCR, TCR-HLA and TCR-CMV co-occurrence with hypergeometric tests, applying a repertoire-size bias correction to TCR pairs. To estimate false discovery rates, a later analysis permuted the HLA or CMV assignments 20 times. A later analysis grouped co-occurring TCRs with DBSCAN, adding TCRdist sequence similarity when clustering within HLA-allele-positive subsets. Repertoires with fewer than 30,000 or more than 120,000 public chains, plus five repertoires with anomalous nucleotide sharing, were excluded from co-occurrence clustering. TCRdb took this table from immuneACCESS and kept in-frame rearrangements with V and J called. Such tables lack part of the clones; where checked against another copy, unresolved V genes explain under half of the gap, and the rest is unexplained. That table gives V, J and clone size, and the DNA gave D and trimming. The sample table contains about 200,000 clones; only one count was recorded for more than 60% of them. The ten largest clonotypes hold roughly 2.1% of the sample.

About this clone: The clone's antigen remains unknown. No base-level quality is on record; no much larger clone is a single base apart.

The CDR3 numbers 15 residues from cysteine through phenylalanine. Only the CDR3 DNA stays, 45 bases, in frame from base 1. CDR1 and CDR2, per the germline V gene (reference sequence), are SEHNR and FQNEAQ. The junction carries 12 bases between V and J, which are trimmed by 5 bases and 1 base respectively. The cohort consisted of 600 to 700 healthy bone marrow donors. At the time of sampling, all cohort members were nominally healthy, though unrecorded immune exposures were likely present. The donor tested CMV seropositive and was one of the 289 seropositive cohort members. Each donor provided a peripheral blood sample, and peripheral blood mononuclear cells were used for TCR beta sequencing. The Qiagen DNeasy Blood Extraction Kit was used to extract genomic DNA from the blood cell samples.

The sequence was collected from a woman in her twenties or thirties in good health and CMV-seropositive. The specimen was PBMCs. The chain links TRBV7-9 with TRBJ1-3; TRBD1 is a possible D gene, resting on 5 matching bases. The nucleotide sequence reads as follows: TGTGCCAGCAGCCAAACAGGTCTATCTGGAAACACCATATATTTT. Its protein is CASSQTGLSGNTIYF.